This T cell receptor beta chain was recorded in a study of metastatic and nonmetastatic thyroid tumors. Study as a whole: Peripheral blood and tumor or nodule samples from malignant and benign thyroid patients were compared. Study-level findings and limits: Reportedly, malignant thyroid tumors had significantly higher TCR beta diversity than benign nodules, in blood and tumor.

This clone was detected a few times. Its cognate antigen is unknown. Study processing details: The study built a papillary thyroid cancer distant-metastasis classifier from CDR3 differences across clinicopathological groups. TCRdb re-analyzed the PCR reads through MiXCR. In this record, the V and J calls reflect TCRdb's handling and not the investigators' own analysis. Of about 30,000 clones in the sample, roughly a third were seen once. Germline V gene sequence: CDR1 SGDLS, CDR2 YYNGEE. The germline V and J ends were trimmed by 1 base and 0 bases, with 10 bases remaining between them. The CDR3 totals 16 residues. Patients were all untreated before their thyroid surgery.

The chain has TRBV9 and TRBJ2-2; D is undetermined. The source is a female donor with papillary thyroid cancer or a benign thyroid nodule (not recorded which). Some clones in this sample may be carry-over from other donors' samples. The sequenced material came from tumor tissue. The CDR3 DNA follows: TGTGCCAGCAGCGTATCTACTAATCCGAACACCGGGGAGCTGTTTTTT. Translation gives CASSVSTNPNTGELFF.